The rows below give T cell receptor beta chains drawn from one sample of a study of technical replicates of blood from several donors. Data came from immunoSEQ multiplex PCR; TCRdb stores just in-frame clones and leaves some out. The table records 95,000 to 100,000 clones, more than 90% of them present only once. Material for sequencing was T cells isolated from PBMCs. These receptors originate from a human donor in good health. Both conserved end residues are part of each CDR3. D genes are given only for firm matches. Some rows mark clone size as missing; the rest say once, few, many or name a class of expanded clone.

TRBV5-6	NA	NA	TRBJ1-1	TGTGCCAGCAACTGGGTTGGGGGCACGGACACTGAAGCTTTCTTT	CASNWVGGTDTEAFF
TRBV7-9	TRBD1	NA	TRBJ1-3	TGTGCCAGCAGCTCAGACAGGGTAGAAAACACCATATATTTT	CASSSDRVENTIYF
TRBV5-1	TRBD1	NA	TRBJ1-1	TGCGCCAGCAGCTTCGGGACAGGGAATAAGGCACGCGGTCCTGAAGCTTTCTTT	CASSFGTGNKARGPEAFF
TRBV11-2	TRBD1	NA	TRBJ1-1	TGTGCCAGCAGCAAGGACAGGGAGAAACTGATGAACACTGAAGCTTTCTTT	CASSKDREKLMNTEAFF
TRBV7-9	TRBD1	NA	TRBJ1-3	TGTGCCAGCAGCTCACCGGGACAGGGGAACGGAAACACCATATATTTT	CASSSPGQGNGNTIYF
TRBV4-1	TRBD1	NA	TRBJ2-7	TGCGCCAGCAGCCAAATAGGACAGGGGACTTCCTACGAGCAGTACTTC	CASSQIGQGTSYEQYF
TRBV5-1	TRBD2	NA	TRBJ2-3	TGCGCCAGCAGCTTGGCCCGCGGGGGGCCCCCAGATACGCAGTATTTT	CASSLARGGPPDTQYF
TRBV6-1	NA	NA	TRBJ2-5	TGTGCCAGCAACAAGTACAACAGGGAGAAAGAGACCCAGTACTTC	CASNKYNREKETQYF
TRBV4-1	TRBD2	NA	TRBJ2-5	TGCGCCAGCAGCCCGGGACTAGCGGGGGCCGGGGGGGCCCAGTACTTC	CASSPGLAGAGGAQYF
TRBV27	TRBD1	NA	TRBJ2-1	TGTGCCAGCAGTTTTCCCGGGACAGGGGGGAGTGAGCAGTTCTTC	CASSFPGTGGSEQFF
TRBV11-2	NA	NA	TRBJ2-1	TGTGCCAGCAGCTCCCGACTCTCCACCTACAATGAGCAGTTCTTC	CASSSRLSTYNEQFF
TRBV4-1	NA	NA	TRBJ1-3	TGCGCCAGCAGCCAAGGGGGACTCTCAACCCTCTCTGGAAACACCATATATTTT	CASSQGGLSTLSGNTIYF
TRBV10-2	TRBD1	NA	TRBJ2-7	TGCGCCAGCAGTGAGTCGACAGGGGGCAGGGACGAGCAGTACTTC	CASSESTGGRDEQYF
TRBV18	NA	NA	TRBJ1-3	TGTGCCAGCTCACTAGACACTGCTCCCTCTGGAAACACCATATATTTT	CASSLDTAPSGNTIYF
TRBV5-4	TRBD1	NA	TRBJ1-5	TGTGCCAGCAGCTTGGGGGGACAGGGGGTGAATCAGCCCCAGCATTTT	CASSLGGQGVNQPQHF
TRBV7-9	NA	NA	TRBJ2-1	TGTGCCAGCAGCCTGGGACTTGAGTACAATGAGCAGTTCTTC	CASSLGLEYNEQFF
TRBV14	TRBD1	NA	TRBJ2-7	TGTGCCAGCAGCCAAAATAGGGACAGGGGATTGGGGGAGCAGTACTTC	CASSQNRDRGLGEQYF
TRBV7-9	NA	NA	TRBJ2-2	TGTGCCAGCAGCTCACAGACCGGGGAGCTGTTTTTT	CASSSQTGELFF
TRBV19	NA	few	TRBJ1-1	TGTGCCAGTAGCCCGAATGGCGGCACTGAAGCTTTCTTT	CASSPNGGTEAFF
TRBV29-1	NA	NA	TRBJ2-1	TGCAGCGAAATGGGACACCGCAATGAGCAGTTCTTC	CSEMGHRNEQFF
TRBV5-1	TRBD1	NA	TRBJ2-2	TGCGCCAGCAGCTCGACAGGGAATGCCGCCGGGGAGCTGTTTTTT	CASSSTGNAAGELFF
TRBV6-1	TRBD2	once	TRBJ2-3	TGTGCCAGCTTCTTTAGCGGGAGCACAGATACGCAGTATTTT	CASFFSGSTDTQYF
TRBV5-1	NA	NA	TRBJ1-2	TGCGCCAGCAACCGGAACCCGACAGGATCGAATGGCTACACCTTC	CASNRNPTGSNGYTF
TRBV18	NA	NA	TRBJ1-3	TGTGCCAGCTCACCTGGACAGACCTCTGGAAACACCATATATTTT	CASSPGQTSGNTIYF
TRBV6-1	NA	NA	TRBJ2-7	TGTGCCACCCAATCATCCGGGACAACATTCTACGAGCAGTACTTC	CATQSSGTTFYEQYF